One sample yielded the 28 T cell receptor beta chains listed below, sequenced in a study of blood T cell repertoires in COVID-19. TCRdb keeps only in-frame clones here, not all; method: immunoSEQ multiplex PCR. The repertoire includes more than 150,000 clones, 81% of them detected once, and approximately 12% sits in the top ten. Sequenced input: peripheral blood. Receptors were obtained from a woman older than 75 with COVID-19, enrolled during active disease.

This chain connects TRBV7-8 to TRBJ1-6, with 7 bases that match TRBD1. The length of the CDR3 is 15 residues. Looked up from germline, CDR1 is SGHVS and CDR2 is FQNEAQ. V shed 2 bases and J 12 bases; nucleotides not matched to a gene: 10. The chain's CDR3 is CASSLQVPRQGPLHF. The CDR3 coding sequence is TGTGCCAGCAGCTTACAGGTCCCGCGACAGGGACCCCTCCACTTT.

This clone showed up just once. The CDR3 sequence: CASKPGTATGELFF. The DNA of the CDR3 is TGTGCCAGCAAGCCCGGGACAGCCACCGGGGAGCTGTTTTTT. The V and J genes are TRBV28 and TRBJ2-2; 7 bases map to TRBD1. The CDR3 has 14 amino acids. The trim removed 7 bases at V and 4 bases at J, leaving 6 bases unmatched. The germline CDR1 and CDR2 sequences are MDHEN and SYDVKM. Together with reference TRBV28 and TRBJ2-2, the CDR3 gives the full variable domain: DVKVTQSSRYLVKRTGEKVFLECVQDMDHENMFWYRQDPGLGLRLIYFSYDVKMKEKGDIPEGYSVSREKKERFSLILESASTNQTSMYLCASKPGTATGELFFGEGSRLTVL.

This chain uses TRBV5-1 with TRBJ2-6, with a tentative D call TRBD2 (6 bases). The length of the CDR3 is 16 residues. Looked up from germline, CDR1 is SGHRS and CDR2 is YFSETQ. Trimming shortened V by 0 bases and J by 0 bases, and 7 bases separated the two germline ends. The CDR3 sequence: CASSLGRGSGANVLTF. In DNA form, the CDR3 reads TGCGCCAGCAGCTTGGGGCGGGGCTCTGGGGCCAACGTCCTGACTTTC.

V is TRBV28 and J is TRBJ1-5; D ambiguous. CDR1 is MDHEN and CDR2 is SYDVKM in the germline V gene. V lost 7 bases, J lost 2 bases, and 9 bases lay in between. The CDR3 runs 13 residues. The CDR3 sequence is CASTVAGNQPQHF. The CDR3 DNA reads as TGTGCCAGCACGGTGGCGGGCAATCAGCCCCAGCATTTT.

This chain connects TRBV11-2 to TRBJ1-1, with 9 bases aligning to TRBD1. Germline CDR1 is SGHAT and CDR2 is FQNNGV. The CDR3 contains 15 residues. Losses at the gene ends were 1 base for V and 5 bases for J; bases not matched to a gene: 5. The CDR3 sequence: CASSLVGTGWTEAFF. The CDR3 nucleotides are TGTGCCAGCAGCTTAGTAGGGACAGGGTGGACTGAAGCTTTCTTT. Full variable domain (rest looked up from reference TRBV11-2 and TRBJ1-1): EAGVAQSPRYKIIEKRQSVAFWCNPISGHATLYWYQQILGQGPKLLIQFQNNGVVDDSQLPKDRFSAERLKGVDSTLKIQPAKLEDSAVYLCASSLVGTGWTEAFFGQGTRLTVV.

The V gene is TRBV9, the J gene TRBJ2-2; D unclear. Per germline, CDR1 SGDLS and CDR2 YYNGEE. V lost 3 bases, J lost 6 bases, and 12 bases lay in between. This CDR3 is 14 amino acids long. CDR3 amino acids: CASSGPYGSGELFF. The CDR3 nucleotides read TGTGCCAGCAGCGGGCCATATGGTTCCGGGGAGCTGTTTTTT.

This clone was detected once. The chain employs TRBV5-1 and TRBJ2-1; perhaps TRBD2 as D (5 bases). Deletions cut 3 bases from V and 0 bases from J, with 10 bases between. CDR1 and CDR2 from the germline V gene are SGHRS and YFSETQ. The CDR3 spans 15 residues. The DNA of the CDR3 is TGCGCCAGCAGCTCTGCTAGCCCCTCCTACAATGAGCAGTTCTTC. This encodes CASSSASPSYNEQFF.

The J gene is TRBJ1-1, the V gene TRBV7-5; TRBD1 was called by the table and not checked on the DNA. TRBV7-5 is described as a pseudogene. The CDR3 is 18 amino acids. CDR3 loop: CARSPPGQGPSMNTEAFF. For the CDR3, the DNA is TGTGCCAGAAGCCCCCCGGGACAAGGGCCCTCTATGAACACTGAAGCTTTCTTT.

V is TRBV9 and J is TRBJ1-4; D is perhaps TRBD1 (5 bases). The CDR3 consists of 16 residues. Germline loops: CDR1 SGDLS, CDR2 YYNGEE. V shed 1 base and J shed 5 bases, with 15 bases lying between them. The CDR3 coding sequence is TGTGCCAGCAGCGTAAACCAGGGTTGGGGAAATGAAAAACTGTTTTTT. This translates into CASSVNQGWGNEKLFF.

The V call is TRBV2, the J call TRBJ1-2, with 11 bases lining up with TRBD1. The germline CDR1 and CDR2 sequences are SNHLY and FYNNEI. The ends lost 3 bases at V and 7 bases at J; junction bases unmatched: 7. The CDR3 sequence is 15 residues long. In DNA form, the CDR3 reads TGTGCCAGCAGTGACCCGGGACAGGGGGGCGGTGGCTACACCTTC. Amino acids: CASSDPGQGGGGYTF.

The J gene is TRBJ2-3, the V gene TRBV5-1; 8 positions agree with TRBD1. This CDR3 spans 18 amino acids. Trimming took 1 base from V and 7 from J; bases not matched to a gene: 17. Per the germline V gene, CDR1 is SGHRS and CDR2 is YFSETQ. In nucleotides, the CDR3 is TGCGCCAGCAGCTTGACTTTAGGGGCAGGGGGCGGATTATATACGCAGTATTTT. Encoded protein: CASSLTLGAGGGLYTQYF.

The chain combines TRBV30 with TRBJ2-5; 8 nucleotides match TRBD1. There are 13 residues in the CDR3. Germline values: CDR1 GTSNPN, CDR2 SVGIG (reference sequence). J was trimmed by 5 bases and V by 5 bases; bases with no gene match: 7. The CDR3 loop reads CAWGTGLRETQYF. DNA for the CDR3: TGTGCCTGGGGGACAGGCTTAAGGGAGACCCAGTACTTC. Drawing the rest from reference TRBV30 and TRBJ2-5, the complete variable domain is SQTIHQWPATLVQPVGSPLSLECTVEGTSNPNLYWYRQAAGRGLQLLFYSVGIGQISSEVPQNLSASRPQDRQFILSSKKLLLSDSGFYLCAWGTGLRETQYFGPGTRLLVL.

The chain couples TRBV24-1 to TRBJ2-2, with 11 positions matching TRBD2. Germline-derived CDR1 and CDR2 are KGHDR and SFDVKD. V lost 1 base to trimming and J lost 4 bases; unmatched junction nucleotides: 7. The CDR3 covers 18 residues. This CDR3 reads CATSDFTSGSLFTGELFF. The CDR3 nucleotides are TGTGCCACCAGTGATTTCACTAGCGGGAGCTTGTTCACCGGGGAGCTGTTTTTT.

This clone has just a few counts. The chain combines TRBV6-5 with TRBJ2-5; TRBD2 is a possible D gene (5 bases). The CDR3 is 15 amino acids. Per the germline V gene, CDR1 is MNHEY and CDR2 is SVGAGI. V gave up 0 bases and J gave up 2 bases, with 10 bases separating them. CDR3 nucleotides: TGTGCCAGCAGTTACTCCGGACTGGAACAAGAGACCCAGTACTTC. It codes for CASSYSGLEQETQYF.

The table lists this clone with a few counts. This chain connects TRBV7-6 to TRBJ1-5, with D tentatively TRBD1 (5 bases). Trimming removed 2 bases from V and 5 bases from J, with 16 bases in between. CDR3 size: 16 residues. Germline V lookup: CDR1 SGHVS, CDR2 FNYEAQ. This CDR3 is CASSLWAGRSDQPQHF. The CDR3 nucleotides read TGTGCCAGCAGCTTATGGGCAGGGAGGTCGGATCAGCCCCAGCATTTT.

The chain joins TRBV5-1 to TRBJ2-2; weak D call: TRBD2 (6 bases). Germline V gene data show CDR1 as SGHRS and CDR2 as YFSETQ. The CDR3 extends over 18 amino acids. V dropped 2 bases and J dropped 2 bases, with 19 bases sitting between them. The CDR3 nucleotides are TGCGCCAGCAGCTTCCGGGATACGGGAGCTGCTAACACCGGGGAGCTGTTTTTT. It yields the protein CASSFRDTGAANTGELFF.

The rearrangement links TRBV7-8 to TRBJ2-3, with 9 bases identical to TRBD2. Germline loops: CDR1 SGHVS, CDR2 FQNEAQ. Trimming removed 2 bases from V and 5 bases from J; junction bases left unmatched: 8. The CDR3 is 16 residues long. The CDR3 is CASSLYGGGAEDTQYF. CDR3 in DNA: TGTGCCAGCAGCTTATACGGCGGGGGGGCTGAAGATACGCAGTATTTT.

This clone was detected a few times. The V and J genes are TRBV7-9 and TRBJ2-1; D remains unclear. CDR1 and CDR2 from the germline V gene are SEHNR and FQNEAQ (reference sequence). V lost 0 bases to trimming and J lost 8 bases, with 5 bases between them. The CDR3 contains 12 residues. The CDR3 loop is CASSLAVDEQFF. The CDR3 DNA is TGTGCCAGCAGCTTAGCCGTCGATGAGCAGTTCTTC. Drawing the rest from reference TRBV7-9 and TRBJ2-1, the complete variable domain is DTGVSQNPRHKITKRGQNVTFRCDPISEHNRLYWYRQTLGQGPEFLTYFQNEAQLEKSRLLSDRFSAERPKGSFSTLEIQRTEQGDSAMYLCASSLAVDEQFFGPGTRLTVL.

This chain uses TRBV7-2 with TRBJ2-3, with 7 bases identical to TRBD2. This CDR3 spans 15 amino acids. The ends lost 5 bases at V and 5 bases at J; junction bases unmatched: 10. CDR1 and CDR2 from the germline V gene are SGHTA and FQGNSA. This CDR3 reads CASSPGTTPQDTQYF. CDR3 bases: TGTGCCAGCAGCCCCGGGACTACTCCTCAAGATACGCAGTATTTT.

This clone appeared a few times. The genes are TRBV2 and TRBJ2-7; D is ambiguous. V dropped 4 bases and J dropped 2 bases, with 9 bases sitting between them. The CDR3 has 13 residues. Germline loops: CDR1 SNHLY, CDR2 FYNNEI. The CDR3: CASSVGGTYEQYF. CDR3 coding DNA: TGTGCCAGCAGTGTCGGCGGAACCTACGAGCAGTACTTC.

DNA of the CDR3: TGTGCCAGCAGGGGACAGGGAATGGGCGAGCAGTACTTC. Protein: CASRGQGMGEQYF. V usage is TRBV2 and J usage is TRBJ2-7; the match to TRBD1 covers 9 bases. Germline V CDR1 and CDR2: SNHLY, FYNNEI. This CDR3 is 13 amino acids long. Unmatched junction bases numbered 6, after V lost 6 bases and J lost 6 bases.

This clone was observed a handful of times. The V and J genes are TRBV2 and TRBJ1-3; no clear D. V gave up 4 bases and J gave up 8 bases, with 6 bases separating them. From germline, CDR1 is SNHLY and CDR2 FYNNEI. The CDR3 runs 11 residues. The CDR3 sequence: CASSGRDTIYF. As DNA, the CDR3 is TGTGCCAGCAGTGGGCGGGACACCATATATTTT.

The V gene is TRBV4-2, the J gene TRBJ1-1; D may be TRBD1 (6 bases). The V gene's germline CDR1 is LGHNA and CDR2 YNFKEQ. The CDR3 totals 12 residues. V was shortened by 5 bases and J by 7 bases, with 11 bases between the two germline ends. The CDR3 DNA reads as TGTGCCAGCAGCTTTTCAGGGGTTGAAGCTTTCTTT. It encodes CASSFSGVEAFF.

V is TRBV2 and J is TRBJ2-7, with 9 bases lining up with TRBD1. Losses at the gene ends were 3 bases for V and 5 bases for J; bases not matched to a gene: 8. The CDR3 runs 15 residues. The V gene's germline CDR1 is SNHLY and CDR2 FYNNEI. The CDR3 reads CASSEWGQGGDEQYF. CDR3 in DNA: TGTGCCAGCAGTGAGTGGGGACAGGGAGGCGACGAGCAGTACTTC.

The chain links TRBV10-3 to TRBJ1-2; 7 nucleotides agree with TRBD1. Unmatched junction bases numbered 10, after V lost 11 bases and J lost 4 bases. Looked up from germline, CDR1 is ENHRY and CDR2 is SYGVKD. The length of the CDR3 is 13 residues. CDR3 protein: CASTGASSYGYTF. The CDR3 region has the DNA TGTGCCTCCACAGGGGCCTCTAGCTATGGCTACACCTTC.

The chain's CDR3 is CASSFTGEVTF. The CDR3 DNA sequence: TGTGCCAGCAGCTTCACAGGGGAGGTCACCTTC. The chain joins TRBV7-9 to TRBJ1-2; 7 positions agree with TRBD1. This CDR3 region has 11 residues. Germline loops: CDR1 SEHNR, CDR2 FQNEAQ (reference sequence). The V and J ends lost 3 bases and 13 bases, in that order; junction bases with no gene match: 5.

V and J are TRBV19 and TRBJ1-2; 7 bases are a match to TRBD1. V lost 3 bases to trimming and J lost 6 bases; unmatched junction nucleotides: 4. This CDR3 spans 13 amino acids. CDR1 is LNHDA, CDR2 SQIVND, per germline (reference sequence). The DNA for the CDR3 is TGTGCCAGTAGTATGAGGGGGCTGGATGGCTACACCTTC. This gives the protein CASSMRGLDGYTF.

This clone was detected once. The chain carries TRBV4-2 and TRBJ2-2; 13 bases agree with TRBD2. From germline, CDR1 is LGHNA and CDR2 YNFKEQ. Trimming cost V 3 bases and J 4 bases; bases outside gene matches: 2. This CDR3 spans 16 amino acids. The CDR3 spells CASSHGLAGVTGELFF. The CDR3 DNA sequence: TGTGCCAGCAGCCATGGACTAGCGGGGGTCACCGGGGAGCTGTTTTTT.